Following are 24 T cell receptor beta chains from one sample sequenced in a study of cytomegalovirus exposure and HLA in healthy donors (dated by TCRdb to about 2017). The method behind the library was the immunoSEQ multiplex PCR assay. The multiplex PCR relied on a mix of 60 forward primers for TCR Vbeta segments and 13 reverse primers for TCR Jbeta segments. The clones in this table, taken by TCRdb from immuneACCESS, are in-frame only. Not every clone is retained; where verified, under half of the shortfall comes from an unresolved V gene, and the cause of the rest is unknown. The sample contains approximately 150,000 clones, under 85% of them found a single time. The biggest ten clones account for over 2% of the sample. The sample comprised PBMCs. The receptors derive from a human donor in good health.

The genes are TRBV19 and TRBJ1-5; D remains unclear. CDR3 length: 17 residues. Germline loops: CDR1 LNHDA, CDR2 SQIVND (reference sequence). V lost 2 bases and J lost 2, with 16 bases in between. CDR3 amino acids: CASSIRSSLAGNQPQHF. CDR3 DNA sequence: TGTGCCAGTAGTATACGGAGCAGTTTGGCGGGCAATCAGCCCCAGCATTTT.

The rearrangement links TRBV6-1 to TRBJ1-2; tentatively, D is TRBD1 (6 bases). Trimming took off 2 bases at V and 6 bases at J, with 22 bases between the two ends. The CDR3 has 17 amino acids. From germline, CDR1 is MNHNS and CDR2 SASEGT. Written as DNA, the CDR3 is TGTGCCAGCAGTGAAAGGGGGGGTCGAGATAAATGGGATGGCTACACCTTC. This codes for CASSERGGRDKWDGYTF.

V usage is TRBV6-5 and J usage is TRBJ2-3, with a tentative D call TRBD2 (5 bases). This CDR3 has 14 amino acids. CDR1 and CDR2 from the germline V gene are MNHEY and SVGAGI. Trimming stripped 6 bases from V and 2 bases from J, with 12 bases between. The CDR3 region is CASRSGYSTDTQYF. The CDR3 nucleotides are TGTGCCAGCAGATCGGGGTACTCCACAGATACGCAGTATTTT.

The chain recombines TRBV19 with TRBJ1-1; 8 bases line up with TRBD1. The V segment lost 1 base and the J segment 6 bases; nucleotides outside the gene matches: 4. The CDR3 length is 14 residues. Germline CDR1 reads LNHDA; CDR2 reads SQIVND (reference sequence). In DNA form, the CDR3 reads TGTGCCAGTAGTATAGTCGACAGGGGACCTGAAGCTTTCTTT. This encodes CASSIVDRGPEAFF.

The chain combines TRBV11-1 with TRBJ1-1; D unresolved. The germline V gene has CDR1 SGHAT and CDR2 FQDESV (reference sequence). The CDR3 is made up of 13 amino acids. Trimming took off 1 base at V and 5 bases at J, with 8 bases between the two ends. DNA of the CDR3: TGTGCCAGCAGCTTAGAAGAGGGAACTGAAGCTTTCTTT. It is translated as CASSLEEGTEAFF.

The chain is built from TRBV19 and TRBJ2-5, with 14 bases matching TRBD2. Losses at the gene ends were 4 bases for V and 9 bases for J; bases not matched to a gene: 13. The CDR3 contains 17 residues. Germline lookup yields CDR1 LNHDA and CDR2 SQIVND (reference sequence). CDR3 protein: CASSTRTGTSGGGPQYF. For the CDR3, the DNA is TGTGCCAGTAGTACCCGGACCGGGACTAGCGGGGGTGGGCCCCAGTACTTC.

V gene TRBV7-9 combines with J gene TRBJ2-7, with D possibly TRBD1 on 5 matching bases. With 5 bases removed from V and 6 bases from J, the gap between germline ends came to 17 bases. Germline CDR1 and CDR2: SEHNR and FQNEAQ (reference sequence). This CDR3 contains 14 residues. CDR3 sequence (DNA): TGTGCCAGCAGCATCTTGGGGCAGGGCCGCGAGCAGTACTTC. It translates to CASSILGQGREQYF.

The chain joins TRBV6-6 to TRBJ1-2; the D is unclear. V was clipped by 3 bases and J by 3 bases, with 8 bases between them. Germline values: CDR1 MNHNY, CDR2 SVGAGI (reference sequence). The CDR3 is 13 amino acids. As DNA, the CDR3 is TGTGCCAGCAGTTATGAAAGCCACTATGGCTACACCTTC. This translates into CASSYESHYGYTF.

This sequence joins TRBV4-1 and TRBJ2-2; a possible D gene is TRBD2 (6 bases). CDR3 length: 15 residues. Germline V gene lookup returns CDR1 MGHRA and CDR2 YSYEKL. V dropped 3 bases and J dropped 7 bases, with 15 bases sitting between them. Here the CDR3 DNA reads TGCGCCAGCAGCCACTGGGTAGGGGAGGACGGGGAGCTGTTTTTT. Protein product: CASSHWVGEDGELFF.

The chain joins TRBV11-2 to TRBJ2-1; 10 nucleotides align to TRBD2. Trimming took 1 base from V and 3 from J; bases not matched to a gene: 6. This CDR3 is 17 amino acids long. Germline CDR1 and CDR2: SGHAT and FQNNGV. The CDR3 region is CASSLGLSGGLYNEQFF. The CDR3 nucleotides read TGTGCCAGCAGCTTAGGGCTTAGCGGGGGGCTCTACAATGAGCAGTTCTTC.

The J gene is TRBJ2-5, the V gene TRBV19; 8 bases line up with TRBD1. The CDR3 consists of 17 residues. In germline, CDR1 is LNHDA, CDR2 SQIVND (reference sequence). The J segment lost 5 bases and the V segment lost 2 bases, leaving 13 bases of the junction unmatched. The CDR3 region is CASSIIRGAGGGETQYF. For the CDR3, the DNA is TGTGCCAGTAGTATAATCCGGGGAGCAGGGGGCGGCGAGACCCAGTACTTC.

V and J are TRBV29-1 and TRBJ2-3, with a possible D match to TRBD1 (5 bases). V was pared by 4 bases and J by 2 bases, with 13 bases between. Germline V gene lookup returns CDR1 SQVTM and CDR2 ANQGSEA. This CDR3 comprises 14 residues. This chain's CDR3 is CSVGAGAPTDTQYF. The CDR3 DNA sequence: TGCAGCGTTGGGGCTGGGGCCCCCACAGATACGCAGTATTTT.

The J gene is TRBJ1-1, the V gene TRBV25-1; tentative D call: TRBD1 (6 bases). The CDR3 contains 16 residues. V was cut by 1 base and J by 10 bases, with 22 bases left in between. CDR1 is MGHDK and CDR2 is SYGVNS in the germline V gene. CDR3 in DNA: TGTGCCAGCAGTGAATCGGGAGGACAGAGTACACGGATAGCTTTCTTT. Amino acids: CASSESGGQSTRIAFF.

The J gene is TRBJ1-2, the V gene TRBV28; D gene ambiguous. Germline lookup yields CDR1 MDHEN and CDR2 SYDVKM. Between the trimmed V and J ends, which lost 8 bases and 7 bases, there was a span of 8 bases. The CDR3 is 10 amino acids. This chain's CDR3 is CASLQFGYTF. For the CDR3, the DNA is TGTGCCAGCCTTCAGTTTGGCTACACCTTC.

The chain links TRBV27 to TRBJ2-1, with D possibly TRBD2 on 6 matching bases. The CDR3 is 15 amino acids. V was shortened by 3 bases and J by 0 bases, with 9 bases between the two germline ends. Germline CDR1 is MNHEY and CDR2 is SMNVEV (reference sequence). As DNA, the CDR3 is TGTGCCAGCAGTTTCGGGGGTAGCTCCTACAATGAGCAGTTCTTC. This translates into CASSFGGSSYNEQFF.

J is TRBJ1-4 and V is TRBV7-9; 7 nucleotides agree with TRBD1. Germline CDR1 and CDR2: SEHNR and FQNEAQ (reference sequence). The CDR3 is made up of 14 amino acids. V lost 4 bases and J lost 4; bases outside the gene matches: 3. This chain's CDR3 is CASSSGTVNEKLFF. DNA of the CDR3: TGTGCCAGCAGCTCCGGGACAGTTAATGAAAAACTGTTTTTT.

In regard to this clone: The germline gene is not matched at one end of the junction; a read error may be the cause. The chain combines TRBV7-9 with TRBJ1-1, with D perhaps TRBD1 (5 bases). From germline, CDR1 is SEHNR and CDR2 FQNEAQ (reference sequence). This CDR3 has 12 amino acids. In DNA, the CDR3 is TGTTCCAGCAGACAGCCGAACACTGAAGCTTTCTTT. It encodes CSSRQPNTEAFF.

The chain uses TRBV7-6 and TRBJ2-3, with 8 bases aligning to TRBD2. V shed 5 bases and J 2 bases; nucleotides not matched to a gene: 9. CDR3 length: 16 residues. From germline, CDR1 is SGHVS and CDR2 FNYEAQ. The CDR3 sequence is CASSLTAGGNTDTQYF. CDR3 coding DNA: TGTGCCAGCAGCCTAACGGCGGGGGGCAACACAGATACGCAGTATTTT.

The gene calls are TRBV5-8 and TRBJ1-4; TRBD1 aligns across 9 bases. The CDR3 runs to 15 residues. Per the germline V gene, CDR1 is SGHTS and CDR2 is YDEGEE. V shed 0 bases and J 4 bases; nucleotides not matched to a gene: 1. In DNA, the CDR3 is TGTGCCAGCAGCTTGGAGACAGGGGGTAATGAAAAACTGTTTTTT. It yields the protein CASSLETGGNEKLFF.

The gene calls are TRBV27 and TRBJ1-2; 7 bases map to TRBD1. CDR1 is MNHEY and CDR2 is SMNVEV in the germline V gene (reference sequence). V shed 6 bases and J 2 bases; nucleotides not matched to a gene: 6. This CDR3 region has 14 residues. The CDR3 sequence: CASSNAGGNYGYTF. For the CDR3, the DNA is TGTGCCAGCAGCAACGCAGGGGGAAACTATGGCTACACCTTC.

The chain uses TRBV4-1 and TRBJ2-1; maybe TRBD2 (5 bases). The V and J ends lost 1 base and 4 bases respectively, with 17 bases between them. This CDR3 spans 17 amino acids. Per the germline V gene, CDR1 is MGHRA and CDR2 is YSYEKL. The CDR3 sequence: CASSQVSAGIIYNEQFF. The CDR3 nucleotides are TGCGCCAGCAGCCAAGTTTCGGCCGGGATCATATACAATGAGCAGTTCTTC.

This chain links TRBV5-6 with TRBJ1-1; D is unresolved. This CDR3 spans 13 amino acids. V dropped 2 bases and J dropped 3 bases, with 8 bases sitting between them. In germline, CDR1 is SGHDT, CDR2 YYEEEE. CDR3 in amino acids: CASSFREYTEAFF. The CDR3 region has the DNA TGTGCCAGCAGCTTTAGAGAATACACTGAAGCTTTCTTT.

This clone was counted a few times. The chain has TRBV28 and TRBJ1-5; 9 bases match TRBD1. The trim removed 2 bases at V and 7 bases at J, leaving 15 bases unmatched. This CDR3 is 18 amino acids long. CDR1 and CDR2 (germline): MDHEN, SYDVKM. CDR3 sequence (DNA): TGTGCCAGCAGTTTACGGTACAGGGGGCGACGGGGAAGCCAGCCCCAGCATTTT. Protein sequence: CASSLRYRGRRGSQPQHF. Full variable domain (rest looked up from reference TRBV28 and TRBJ1-5): DVKVTQSSRYLVKRTGEKVFLECVQDMDHENMFWYRQDPGLGLRLIYFSYDVKMKEKGDIPEGYSVSREKKERFSLILESASTNQTSMYLCASSLRYRGRRGSQPQHFGDGTRLSIL.

The chain joins TRBV4-3 to TRBJ2-5; TRBD2 agrees at 8 bases. Germline CDR1 LGHNA, CDR2 YSLEER. The CDR3 length is 15 residues. V dropped 1 base and J dropped 5; count of bases not matched to a gene: 6. The chain's CDR3 is CASSQVPGGHETQYF. The DNA of the CDR3 is TGCGCCAGCAGCCAAGTTCCGGGGGGGCACGAGACCCAGTACTTC.